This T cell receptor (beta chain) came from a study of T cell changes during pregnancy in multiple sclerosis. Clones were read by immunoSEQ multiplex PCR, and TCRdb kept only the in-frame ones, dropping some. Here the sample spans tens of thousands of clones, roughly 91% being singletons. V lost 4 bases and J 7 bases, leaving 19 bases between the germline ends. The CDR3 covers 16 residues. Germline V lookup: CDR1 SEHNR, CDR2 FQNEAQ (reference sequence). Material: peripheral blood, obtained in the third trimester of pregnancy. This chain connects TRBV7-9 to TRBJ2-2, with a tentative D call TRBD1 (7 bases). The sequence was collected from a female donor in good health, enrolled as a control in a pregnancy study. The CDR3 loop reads CASSSRDSGFGGELFF. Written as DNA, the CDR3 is TGTGCCAGCAGCTCACGGGACAGCGGGTTTGGCGGGGAGCTGTTTTTT.